What follows describes a single T cell receptor (beta chain). This record belongs to a study of T cell changes during pregnancy in multiple sclerosis. The germline gives CDR1 SEHNR, CDR2 FQNEAQ (reference sequence). The CDR3 extends over 14 amino acids. The J segment lost 5 bases and the V segment lost 4 bases, leaving 2 bases of the junction unmatched. Assay: immunoSEQ multiplex PCR; the TCRdb copy retains only in-frame clones and omits some. The table has tens of thousands of clones, under 95% seen once. Here the sequenced sample was CD4+ T cells from peripheral blood mononuclear cells, taken in the third trimester of pregnancy. This chain connects TRBV7-9 to TRBJ2-3; 11 bases align to TRBD2. This TCR was sampled from a female donor with multiple sclerosis, enrolled in a pregnancy study. This CDR3 is CASSSSGGRDTQYF. CDR3 coding DNA: TGTGCCAGCAGCTCTAGCGGGGGGAGAGATACGCAGTATTTT.